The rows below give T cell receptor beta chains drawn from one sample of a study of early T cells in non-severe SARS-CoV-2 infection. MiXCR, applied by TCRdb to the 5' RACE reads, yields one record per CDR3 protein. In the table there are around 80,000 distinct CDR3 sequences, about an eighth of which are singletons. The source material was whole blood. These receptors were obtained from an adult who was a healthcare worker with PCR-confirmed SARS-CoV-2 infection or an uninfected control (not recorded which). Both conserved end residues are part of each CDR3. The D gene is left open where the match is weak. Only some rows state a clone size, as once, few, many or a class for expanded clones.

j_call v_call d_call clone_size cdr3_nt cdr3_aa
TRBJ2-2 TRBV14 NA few TGTGCCAGCAGCCGGGCTAGCTCCGGGGAGCTGTTTTTT CASSRASSGELFF
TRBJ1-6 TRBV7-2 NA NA TGTGCCAGCAGCTCCTTCCTGGGGGGCAACAATTCACCCCTCCACTTT CASSSFLGGNNSPLHF
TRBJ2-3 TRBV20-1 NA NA TGCAGTGCTACGACTAGGAGTTCTGTGGATACGCAGTATTTT CSATTRSSVDTQYF
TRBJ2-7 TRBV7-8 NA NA TGTGCCAGCAGCTTACTCGCAGGGAGCTACGAGCAGTACTTC CASSLLAGSYEQYF
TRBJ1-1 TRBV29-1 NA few TGCAGCGTGTTCGCCACCGGGGGGGGCACTGAAGCTTTCTTT CSVFATGGGTEAFF
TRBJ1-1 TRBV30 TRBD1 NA TGTGCCTGGGGACAGGGGGGGACCACTGAAGCTTTCTTT CAWGQGGTTEAFF
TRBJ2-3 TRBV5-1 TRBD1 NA TGCGCCAGCAAAAGGGGGCCGGAAGGGACAGATACGCAGTATTTT CASKRGPEGTDTQYF
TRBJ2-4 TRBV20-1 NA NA TGCAGTGCTAGAGGTTTAGACATTCAGTACTTC CSARGLDIQYF
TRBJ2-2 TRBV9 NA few TGTGCCAGCGGCCGCACTAACACCGGGGAGCTGTTTTTT CASGRTNTGELFF
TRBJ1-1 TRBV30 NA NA TGTGCCTGGATTGGCGTCACTGAAGCTTTCTTT CAWIGVTEAFF
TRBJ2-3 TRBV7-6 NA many TGTGCCAGCAGCCAAGAGGTGTCGGGGGACGTAGATACGCAGTATTTT CASSQEVSGDVDTQYF
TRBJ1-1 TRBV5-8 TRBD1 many TGTGCCAGCAGCTCAAGAAGGGGGCGAGTGGCCCGCGAAGCTTTCTTT CASSSRRGRVAREAFF
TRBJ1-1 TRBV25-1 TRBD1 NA TGTGCCAGCAGCGACACGTTGGGGACAGGGGACCTGAACACTGAAGCTTTCTTT CASSDTLGTGDLNTEAFF
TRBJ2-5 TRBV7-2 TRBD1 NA TGTGCCAGCAGCTCTACAGGGGTCCGAGAGACCCAGTACTTC CASSSTGVRETQYF
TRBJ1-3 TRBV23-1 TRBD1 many TGCGCCAGCAGTCACCCTAACAGGGGATGGTCTGGAAACACCATATATTTT CASSHPNRGWSGNTIYF
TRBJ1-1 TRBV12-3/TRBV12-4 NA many TGTGCCAGCAGTCCCTGGGACACCCGGAACACTGAAGCTTTCTTT CASSPWDTRNTEAFF
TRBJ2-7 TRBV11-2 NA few TGTGCCAGCAGCCCCTCTGTCGGTTCCGGCGACTTC CASSPSVGSGDF
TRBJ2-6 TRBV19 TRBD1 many TGTGCCAGTATGGGACAGACCTCTGGGGCCAACGTCCTGACTTTC CASMGQTSGANVLTF
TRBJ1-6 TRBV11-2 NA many TGTGCCAGCAGCTTAGTCCCCACAGGGTTCAATTCACCCCTCCACTTT CASSLVPTGFNSPLHF
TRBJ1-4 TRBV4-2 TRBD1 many TGTGCCAGCAGCCGGAGCAGGGGGAATACAGCCCTAAATGAAAAACTGTTTTTT CASSRSRGNTALNEKLFF
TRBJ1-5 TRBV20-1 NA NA TGCAGTGCTAGCAGTTGGGGCACCCGTCCAGAGGGCAATCAGCCCCAGCATTTT CSASSWGTRPEGNQPQHF
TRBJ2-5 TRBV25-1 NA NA TGTGCCAGCAGTGAATTTGCAGGCCAAGAGACCCAGTACTTC CASSEFAGQETQYF
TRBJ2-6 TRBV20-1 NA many TGCAGTGCTCTCCACCCGGGCTTTTCTGGGGCCAACGTCCTGACTTTC CSALHPGFSGANVLTF
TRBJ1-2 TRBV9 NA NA TGTGCCAGCAGCGGGGCAGGGGTTAACTATGGCTACACCTTC CASSGAGVNYGYTF
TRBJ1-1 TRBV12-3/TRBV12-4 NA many TGTGCCAGCAGTCTGGGACCGACGAACACTGAAGCTTTCTTT CASSLGPTNTEAFF
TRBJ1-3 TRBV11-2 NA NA TGTGCCAGCAGCTCGGACAGAGGGCACTCTGGAAACACCATATATTTT CASSSDRGHSGNTIYF
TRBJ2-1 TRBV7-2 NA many TGTGCCAGCAGCACAAACGGGGACTCCTACAATGAGCAGTTCTTC CASSTNGDSYNEQFF
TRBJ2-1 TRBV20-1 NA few TGCAGTGCTAGAAGCTCCACTGAGCAGTTCTTC CSARSSTEQFF
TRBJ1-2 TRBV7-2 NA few TGTGCCAGCAGCCTGGGGGGTAAGGGAGATGGCTACACCTTC CASSLGGKGDGYTF
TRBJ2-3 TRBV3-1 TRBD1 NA TGTGCCAGCAGCAACAGACAGGGGATGACAGATACGCAGTATTTT CASSNRQGMTDTQYF
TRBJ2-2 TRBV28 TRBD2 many TGTGCCAGCAGTTTAAGCGGGGGGCCGAACACCGGGGAGCTGTTTTTT CASSLSGGPNTGELFF
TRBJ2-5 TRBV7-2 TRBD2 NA TGTGCCAGCAGCTTAGGTTCAGCGGGGCTCCAAGAGACCCAGTACTTC CASSLGSAGLQETQYF
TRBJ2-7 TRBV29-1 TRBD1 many TGCAGCGTGACAGGGTCTGCCGAGCAGTACTTC CSVTGSAEQYF
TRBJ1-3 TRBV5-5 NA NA TGTGTCAGCAGCTTGGTGGTAACTGGAAACACCATATATTTT CVSSLVVTGNTIYF
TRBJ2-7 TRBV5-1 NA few TGCGCCAGCAGCTTGGAAGAGGGGGTGACGGGAGAGCAGTACTTC CASSLEEGVTGEQYF
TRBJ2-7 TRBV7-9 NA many TGTGCCAGCAGCTTAATCAGCAATGATAAGCAGTACTTC CASSLISNDKQYF
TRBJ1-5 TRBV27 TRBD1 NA TGTGCCAGCAGTCCAACCCCGGCCAGGGGGGGCCTTAGCAATCAGCCCCAGCATTTT CASSPTPARGGLSNQPQHF
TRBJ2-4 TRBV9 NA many TGTGCCAGCAGCGAGCAGGGAGACAAAAACATTCAGTACTTC CASSEQGDKNIQYF
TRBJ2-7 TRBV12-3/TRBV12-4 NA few TGTGCCAGCAGTTTGGGCCCCCCCTACGAGCAGTACTTC CASSLGPPYEQYF
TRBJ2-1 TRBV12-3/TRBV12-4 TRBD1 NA TGTGCCAGCAGTTTTACCCAAATACGACAGGGGGGGTTCTTC CASSFTQIRQGGFF
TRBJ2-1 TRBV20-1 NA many TGCAGTGCATCGGGGGGCCGAGTGTCCTACAATGAGCAGTTCTTC CSASGGRVSYNEQFF
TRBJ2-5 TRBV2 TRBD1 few TGTGCCAGCAGTGTACCCGGGACAGGGCCCGAGACCCAGTACTTC CASSVPGTGPETQYF
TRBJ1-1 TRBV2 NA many TGTGCCAGCACCCAATACCTGGACAGTTCCATGAACACTGAAGCTTTCTTT CASTQYLDSSMNTEAFF
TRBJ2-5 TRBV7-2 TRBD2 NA TGTGCCAGCAGGCCTATGACTAGCACAGAGACCCAGTACTTC CASRPMTSTETQYF
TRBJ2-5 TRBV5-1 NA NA TGCGCCAGCAGCTTTGCCTCAGCAGGGAATAAGGAGACCCAGTACTTC CASSFASAGNKETQYF